This entry lists 23 T cell receptor beta chains sequenced from one sample in a study of T cells after yellow fever vaccination. TCRdb processed the 5' RACE reads anew with MiXCR; each CDR3 protein has one entry. Among a few hundred thousand distinct CDR3 sequences listed, about 6% were seen once. The sample was PBMCs, taken 5 days after the yellow fever booster vaccination. These receptors came from a man younger than 45 who received the YFV17D yellow fever vaccine.

This clonotype was picked up a small number of times. The rearrangement links TRBV7-3 to TRBJ2-1, with 10 nucleotides matching TRBD2. J gave up 2 bases and V 4 bases, and 5 bases lay outside the gene matches. The CDR3 runs to 16 residues. The germline V gene has CDR1 SGHTA and CDR2 FQGTGA. The CDR3 coding sequence is TGTGCCAGCAGCTCTAGCGGGAGTGCGGCCTACAATGAGCAGTTCTTC. Translating gives CASSSSGSAAYNEQFF. Combining the CDR3 with reference TRBV7-3 and TRBJ2-1 gives the whole variable domain GAGVSQTPSNKVTEKGKYVELRCDPISGHTALYWYRQSLGQGPEFLIYFQGTGAADDSGLPNDRFFAVRPEGSVSTLKIQRTERGDSAVYLCASSSSGSAAYNEQFFGPGTRLTVL.

This clonotype was seen at least ten times. The chain has TRBV4-3 and TRBJ2-3, with TRBD2 identical over 10 bases. Germline CDR1 LGHNA, CDR2 YSLEER. The CDR3 has 16 residues. J gave up 1 base and V 1 base, and 2 bases lay outside the gene matches. The CDR3 is CASSQATSGRTDTQYF. The CDR3 DNA follows: TGCGCCAGCAGCCAAGCGACTAGCGGGCGCACAGATACGCAGTATTTT.

This clonotype was detected only a few times. The chain couples TRBV12-3 or TRBV12-4 to TRBJ2-3, with 8 nucleotides matching TRBD1. J gave up 4 bases and V 6 bases, and 6 bases lay outside the gene matches. This CDR3 spans 14 amino acids. The CDR3 sequence is CASRNEDRADTQYF. CDR3 coding DNA: TGTGCCAGCAGGAACGAGGACAGGGCAGATACGCAGTATTTT.

This clonotype was counted ten times or more. DNA for the CDR3: TGTGCCAGCAGCCGCGGGAACTATGGCTACACCTTC. Its translation: CASSRGNYGYTF. V and J are TRBV3-1 and TRBJ1-2; D call uncertain. V dropped 4 bases and J dropped 2 bases, with 5 bases sitting between them. This CDR3 has 12 residues. Germline assignment: CDR1 LGHDT and CDR2 YNNKEL (reference sequence). Based on the CDR3 plus reference TRBV3-1 and TRBJ1-2, the full variable domain is DTAVSQTPKYLVTQMGNDKSIKCEQNLGHDTMYWYKQDSKKFLKIMFSYNNKELIINETVPNRFSPKSPDKAHLNLHINSLELGDSAVYFCASSRGNYGYTFGSGTRLTVV.

Only a few counts were recorded for this clonotype. The V call is TRBV29-1, the J call TRBJ2-6; maybe TRBD1 (5 bases). Germline V gene lookup returns CDR1 SQVTM and CDR2 ANQGSEA. Trimming took off 6 bases at V and 0 bases at J, with 12 bases between the two ends. The CDR3 loop spans 15 amino acids. In DNA, the CDR3 is TGCAGCGTAGGCAGACAGAGCTCTGGGGCCAACGTCCTGACTTTC. It encodes CSVGRQSSGANVLTF.

This clonotype occurred many times. V and J are TRBV6-5 and TRBJ2-7; TRBD2 aligns across 9 bases. The ends lost 8 bases at V and 0 bases at J; junction bases unmatched: 14. This CDR3 has 17 residues. CDR1 is MNHEY, CDR2 SVGAGI, per germline. CDR3 sequence reads: CASPLAGDVSTSYEQYF. The CDR3 region has the DNA TGTGCCAGCCCTTTAGCGGGAGATGTTTCCACCTCCTACGAGCAGTACTTC.

This clonotype turned up a few times. One end of the junction varies from germline; a read error may be responsible. The rearrangement uses TRBV9 and TRBJ2-5; D remains unclear. This CDR3 spans 13 amino acids. CDR1 is SGDLS and CDR2 is YYNGEE in the germline V gene. DNA of the CDR3: TGTGCCAGCAGCGGGACCATGCAAGGGACCCAGTACTTC. Translation: CASSGTMQGTQYF.

This clonotype was recorded a few times. The V gene is TRBV2, the J gene TRBJ2-1; D not resolved. The CDR3 extends over 11 amino acids. Deletions cut 7 bases from V and 8 bases from J, with 9 bases between. Germline V lookup: CDR1 SNHLY, CDR2 FYNNEI. The CDR3 sequence is CASKVWDEQFF. In nucleotides, the CDR3 is TGTGCCAGCAAGGTATGGGATGAGCAGTTCTTC.

This clonotype has only a few counts. V and J are TRBV11-1 and TRBJ2-1; 7 bases map to TRBD2. V was pared by 2 bases and J by 4 bases, with 8 bases of the junction left unmatched. The CDR3 has 16 residues. The V gene's germline CDR1 is SGHAT and CDR2 FQDESV (reference sequence). The CDR3 region is CASSLTSDPGYNEQFF. The CDR3 coding sequence is TGTGCCAGCAGCTTAACTAGCGACCCGGGGTACAATGAGCAGTTCTTC.

The table lists this clonotype with a few counts. The genes are TRBV20-1 and TRBJ2-1; TRBD1 agrees at 8 bases. V trimming: 6 bases; J trimming: 5 bases; junction bases outside the gene matches: 9. The CDR3 has 14 residues. Germline assignment: CDR1 DFQATT and CDR2 SNEGSKA (reference sequence). The CDR3 DNA sequence: TGCAGTGCCTCTCGGGGACAGGTAAACAATGAGCAGTTCTTC. The encoded protein is CSASRGQVNNEQFF.

This clonotype has just a few counts. The chain has TRBV15 and TRBJ2-1, with no clear D. V shed 1 base and J shed 6 bases, with 4 bases lying between them. Germline V gene lookup returns CDR1 LNHNV and CDR2 YYDKDF (reference sequence). The CDR3 covers 12 residues. DNA for the CDR3: TGTGCCACCAGCAGAGTGAGCAATGAGCAGTTCTTC. Amino acids: CATSRVSNEQFF. The variable domain in full, with the rest retrieved from reference TRBV15 and TRBJ2-1, is DAMVIQNPRYQVTQFGKPVTLSCSQTLNHNVMYWYQQKSSQAPKLLFHYYDKDFNNEADTPDNFQSRRPNTSFCFLDIRSPGLGDTAMYLCATSRVSNEQFFGPGTRLTVL.

On this clonotype: This may stem from a read error, because a much larger clone lies one nucleotide away. The chain carries TRBV9 and TRBJ2-7, with D possibly being TRBD1 (6 bases). CDR3 length: 14 amino acids. The V gene's germline CDR1 is SGDLS and CDR2 YYNGEE. V was shortened by 3 bases and J by 2 bases, with 12 bases between the two germline ends. In DNA, the CDR3 is TGTGCCAGCAGCGACCGGGACAACCCCTACGAGCAGTACTTC. Its protein product is CASSDRDNPYEQYF.

This chain uses TRBV11-3 with TRBJ2-1, with D unclear. The V end lost 3 bases, the J end lost 8 bases, and 14 bases lay between the germline ends. Germline CDR1 and CDR2: SGHNT and YENEEA. CDR3 length: 14 amino acids. The CDR3 spells CASSFDGPSDEQFF. As DNA, the CDR3 is TGTGCCAGCAGCTTCGACGGCCCTTCTGATGAGCAGTTCTTC.

This clonotype was recorded at least ten times. This chain connects TRBV5-4 to TRBJ2-5, with a weak D call TRBD2 (5 bases). This CDR3 has 13 amino acids. Per the germline V gene, CDR1 is SGHNT and CDR2 is YYREEE (reference sequence). V was pared by 1 base and J by 5 bases, with 9 bases between. CDR3 region: CASSLSGFETQYF. CDR3 nucleotides: TGTGCCAGCAGCTTGTCGGGGTTTGAGACCCAGTACTTC.

This clonotype has just a few counts. J is TRBJ2-2 and V is TRBV7-2; 8 nucleotides line up with TRBD1. The length of the CDR3 is 15 residues. Germline assignment: CDR1 SGHTA and CDR2 FQGNSA. The V and J ends lost 2 bases and 4 bases, in that order; junction bases with no gene match: 3. Written as DNA, the CDR3 is TGTGCCAGCAGCTTAACAGGGGGGAGCACCGGGGAGCTGTTTTTT. The encoded protein is CASSLTGGSTGELFF.

This clonotype was seen a handful of times. The chain links TRBV5-1 to TRBJ2-7; 7 nucleotides match TRBD2. Germline CDR1 is SGHRS and CDR2 is YFSETQ. The CDR3 consists of 15 residues. Trimming cost V 4 bases and J 3 bases; bases outside gene matches: 10. The CDR3 DNA sequence: TGCGCCAGCAGCCCCCGGGGGGAAGTGATCTACGAGCAGTACTTC. Amino acid sequence: CASSPRGEVIYEQYF.

This clonotype was picked up many times. J is TRBJ2-7 and V is TRBV6-5, with D unclear. CDR3 length: 12 amino acids. The V gene lost 8 bases and the J gene lost 5 bases, with 13 bases spanning the gap. Germline V gene data show CDR1 as MNHEY and CDR2 as SVGAGI. CDR3 sequence: CASESPPHEQYF. As DNA, the CDR3 is TGTGCCAGCGAGTCCCCACCCCACGAGCAGTACTTC.

A few counts support this clonotype. The V and J genes are TRBV12-3 or TRBV12-4 and TRBJ2-3; maybe TRBD1 (6 bases). The CDR3 length is 16 residues. Trimming took off 3 bases at V and 6 bases at J, with 19 bases between the two ends. CDR3 DNA: TGTGCCAGCAGTTTTCGTCTAGGGGGTCGAGGGGATACGCAGTATTTT. This codes for CASSFRLGGRGDTQYF.

This clonotype has only a few counts. The chain combines TRBV4-3 with TRBJ2-7; TRBD2 agrees at 7 bases. The CDR3 length is 14 residues. The junction had 5 bases not matched to a gene; V was cut back by 0 bases and J by 6 bases. In germline, CDR1 is LGHNA, CDR2 YSLEER. Here the CDR3 DNA reads TGCGCCAGCAGCCAAGAGCTGACTAGCTCCGAGCAGTACTTC. Translation gives CASSQELTSSEQYF.

The chain has TRBV4-3 and TRBJ2-7, with a possible D match to TRBD1 (6 bases). CDR1 and CDR2 from the germline V gene are LGHNA and YSLEER. V was cut by 1 base and J by 5 bases, with 9 bases left in between. The CDR3 is made up of 13 amino acids. CDR3 residues: CASSQVGGNEQYF. The CDR3 DNA reads TGCGCCAGCAGCCAAGTTGGGGGCAACGAGCAGTACTTC.

This clonotype was recorded at least ten times. This chain connects TRBV5-1 to TRBJ2-2; weak D call: TRBD2 (7 bases). CDR1 and CDR2 (germline): SGHRS, YFSETQ. This CDR3 region has 15 residues. V lost 4 bases and J 5 bases, leaving 15 bases between the germline ends. CDR3 nucleotides: TGCGCCAGCAGCCCGGTACAGGGAGGGACCGGGGAGCTGTTTTTT. Amino acids: CASSPVQGGTGELFF. The variable domain in full, with the rest retrieved from reference TRBV5-1 and TRBJ2-2, is KAGVTQTPRYLIKTRGQQVTLSCSPISGHRSVSWYQQTPGQGLQFLFEYFSETQRNKGNFPGRFSGRQFSNSRSEMNVSTLELGDSALYLCASSPVQGGTGELFFGEGSRLTVL.

This clonotype showed up many times. This sequence joins TRBV5-1 and TRBJ2-1; TRBD2 agrees at 7 bases. Germline CDR1 is SGHRS and CDR2 is YFSETQ. V shed 0 bases, J shed 10 bases, and the junction held 7 bases outside the gene matches. The CDR3 has 14 residues. The CDR3 nucleotides read TGCGCCAGCAGCTTGGAGTCTAGCGGTAAAGAGCAGTTCTTC. Translated: CASSLESSGKEQFF. The complete variable domain, with remaining parts taken from reference TRBV5-1 and TRBJ2-1, reads KAGVTQTPRYLIKTRGQQVTLSCSPISGHRSVSWYQQTPGQGLQFLFEYFSETQRNKGNFPGRFSGRQFSNSRSEMNVSTLELGDSALYLCASSLESSGKEQFFGPGTRLTVL.

The CDR3 sequence is CSAREWAGELFF. Written as DNA, the CDR3 is TGCAGTGCTAGAGAGTGGGCCGGGGAGCTGTTTTTT. This rearrangement joins TRBV20-1 to TRBJ2-2; D unresolved. CDR3 size: 12 residues. V was pared by 0 bases and J by 6 bases, with 5 bases between. Per germline, CDR1 DFQATT and CDR2 SNEGSKA (reference sequence).